Below, 14 T cell receptor beta chains from the same sample are listed, as sequenced in a study of blood T cell repertoires in COVID-19. Profiling relied on immunoSEQ multiplex PCR, and the TCRdb table lists in-frame clones only, not all of them. The data contain about 20,000 clones, 80% to 90% of them singletons. Sequencing input: peripheral blood. These TCRs come from a human donor in a cohort sampled during active COVID-19.

The genes are TRBV7-9 and TRBJ2-7; weak D call: TRBD2 (6 bases). The CDR3 is 16 residues long. Germline V gives CDR1 SEHNR, CDR2 FQNEAQ (reference sequence). V was pared by 4 bases and J by 0 bases, with 16 bases between. CDR3 sequence (DNA): TGTGCCAGCAGCTCGTTTTCCGGGAGAAGCTCCTACGAGCAGTACTTC. As protein: CASSSFSGRSSYEQYF.

This chain connects TRBV5-1 to TRBJ2-7, with 8 bases that match TRBD2. Germline V gene lookup returns CDR1 SGHRS and CDR2 YFSETQ. V lost 0 bases and J lost 3; bases outside the gene matches: 8. The CDR3 length is 16 residues. The CDR3 DNA follows: TGCGCCAGCAGCTTGGCCGCTAGCGGGTTTAACTACGAGCAGTACTTC. This gives the protein CASSLAASGFNYEQYF.

V gene TRBV5-4 combines with J gene TRBJ2-7, with a possible D match to TRBD1 (6 bases). V gave up 4 bases and J gave up 0 bases, with 8 bases separating them. CDR3 length: 13 residues. Germline V CDR1 and CDR2: SGHNT, YYREEE (reference sequence). The CDR3 region has the DNA TGTGCCAGCAGCGGGGACACCTCCTACGAGCAGTACTTC. Translated, it gives CASSGDTSYEQYF.

This chain uses TRBV7-2 with TRBJ1-2; 9 bases are a match to TRBD1. The CDR3 has 15 amino acids. Germline CDR1 is SGHTA and CDR2 is FQGNSA. The ends lost 1 base at V and 7 bases at J; junction bases unmatched: 7. CDR3 region: CASSLVGQGFGGYTF. The CDR3 DNA follows: TGTGCCAGCAGCTTAGTAGGACAGGGGTTCGGTGGCTACACCTTC.

The J gene is TRBJ2-7, the V gene TRBV12-3 or TRBV12-4, with 8 bases identical to TRBD1. The V and J ends lost 6 bases and 5 bases, in that order; junction bases with no gene match: 6. The CDR3 contains 13 residues. CDR3 sequence reads: CASRRQGSHEQYF. Here the CDR3 DNA reads TGTGCCAGCAGACGACAGGGGAGTCACGAGCAGTACTTC.

The CDR3 sequence: CASSVQGASGNTIYF. The CDR3 region has the DNA TGCGCCAGCAGCGTTCAGGGGGCTTCGGGAAACACCATATATTTT. This sequence joins TRBV5-1 and TRBJ1-3; 8 bases match TRBD1. This CDR3 comprises 15 residues. From germline, CDR1 is SGHRS and CDR2 YFSETQ. With 4 bases clipped from V and 4 bases from J, the junction kept 7 bases outside the gene matches. Combining the CDR3 with reference TRBV5-1 and TRBJ1-3 gives the whole variable domain KAGVTQTPRYLIKTRGQQVTLSCSPISGHRSVSWYQQTPGQGLQFLFEYFSETQRNKGNFPGRFSGRQFSNSRSEMNVSTLELGDSALYLCASSVQGASGNTIYFGEGSWLTVV.

This clone was counted a single time. V and J are TRBV20-1 and TRBJ2-1; D not resolved. The CDR3 is made up of 10 amino acids. Germline loops: CDR1 DFQATT, CDR2 SNEGSKA (reference sequence). V was trimmed by 6 bases and J by 6 bases, leaving 6 bases between them. CDR3 nucleotide sequence: TGCAGTGCCCTACCCAATGAGCAGTTCTTC. Amino acid sequence: CSALPNEQFF.

A word on this clone: One junction end disagrees with the germline gene, perhaps due to a read error. This chain uses TRBV7-7 with TRBJ2-5, with a weak D call TRBD1 (6 bases). The CDR3 is 16 residues long. CDR1 is SSHAT and CDR2 is FNYEAQ in the germline V gene (reference sequence). The CDR3 sequence: CASSRWGTPPQETQYF. The CDR3 region has the DNA TGTGCTAGCAGCCGGTGGGGGACACCGCCGCAAGAGACCCAGTACTTC.

This rearrangement joins TRBV12-5 to TRBJ2-2; possibly TRBD1 for D (6 bases). This CDR3 has 14 amino acids. V gave up 3 bases and J gave up 2 bases, with 7 bases separating them. The V gene's germline CDR1 is LGHNT and CDR2 FRNRAP. The DNA of the CDR3 is TGTGCTAGTGGTTTTGGGGGCAACACCGGGGAGCTGTTTTTT. Encoded protein: CASGFGGNTGELFF.

This chain connects TRBV12-3 or TRBV12-4 to TRBJ1-1, with 9 bases that match TRBD1. This CDR3 comprises 12 residues. The ends lost 5 bases at V and 6 bases at J; junction bases unmatched: 1. The CDR3 sequence is CASSGQGPEAFF. CDR3 DNA: TGTGCCAGCAGTGGACAGGGGCCTGAAGCTTTCTTT.

The chain combines TRBV24-1 with TRBJ2-5; D is perhaps TRBD2 (5 bases). The V gene's germline CDR1 is KGHDR and CDR2 SFDVKD. This CDR3 contains 14 residues. The V end was cut by 0 bases, the J end by 7 bases, with 11 bases between. CDR3 bases: TGTGCCACCAGTGATTTGGGGAGCCGGGCGACCCAGTACTTC. This gives the protein CATSDLGSRATQYF.

The chain recombines TRBV2 with TRBJ2-1; D may be TRBD2 (6 bases). CDR3 length equals 15 residues. Trimming took 1 base from V and 4 from J, leaving 11 bases between them. Germline-derived CDR1 and CDR2 are SNHLY and FYNNEI. The CDR3 nucleotides read TGTGCCAGCAGTGAAGAGGCGGGAAGGTACAATGAGCAGTTCTTC. Translating gives CASSEEAGRYNEQFF. The whole variable domain, remainder taken from reference TRBV2 and TRBJ2-1, is EPEVTQTPSHQVTQMGQEVILRCVPISNHLYFYWYRQILGQKVEFLVSFYNNEISEKSEIFDDQFSVERPDGSNFTLKIRSTKLEDSAMYFCASSEEAGRYNEQFFGPGTRLTVL.

The chain couples TRBV4-2 to TRBJ1-2; D unresolved. CDR3 length equals 16 residues. The germline CDR1 and CDR2 sequences are LGHNA and YNFKEQ. V shed 0 bases and J shed 0 bases, with 11 bases lying between them. CDR3 coding DNA: TGTGCCAGCAGCCAAGAGCGGAAGGCTGCTAACTATGGCTACACCTTC. Amino acids: CASSQERKAANYGYTF.

The chain uses TRBV29-1 and TRBJ2-7; 9 nucleotides match TRBD1. This CDR3 comprises 13 residues. In germline, CDR1 is SQVTM, CDR2 ANQGSEA. V was pared by 4 bases and J by 3 bases, with 4 bases of the junction left unmatched. CDR3 in amino acids: CSVVGDRVYEQYF. In nucleotides, the CDR3 is TGCAGCGTTGTGGGGGACAGGGTCTACGAGCAGTACTTC.